Listed below are T cell receptor beta chains from one sample, sequenced in a study of OX40 agonist ivuxolimab in advanced cancers. Profiling relied on immunoSEQ multiplex PCR, and the TCRdb table lists in-frame clones only, not all of them. Of 65,000 to 80,000 clones listed, approximately 89% are singletons. This specimen was CD4+ or CD8+ T cells sorted from blood, taken in a trial of the OX40 agonist ivuxolimab. The receptors derive from an adult with an advanced solid tumor such as melanoma, head and neck, liver or kidney cancer. CDR3s include the opening cysteine and the closing phenylalanine or tryptophan. A D gene is named only where the DNA matches it firmly. Rows may omit the clone size; those that give it use once, few, many or a size class.

V,D,size,J,DNA,CDR3
TRBV9,TRBD2,.,TRBJ2-1,TGTGCCAGCAGCGTGTCTAGCGGAAGATCCTACAATGAGCAGTTCTTC,CASSVSSGRSYNEQFF
TRBV19,.,.,TRBJ1-2,TGTGCCAGTAGTTCTTCGGACAGAAACTATGGCTACACCTTC,CASSSSDRNYGYTF
TRBV7-8,.,.,TRBJ1-5,TGTGCCAGCAGCTTAGTCAGGGGCGATCAGCCCCAGCATTTT,CASSLVRGDQPQHF
TRBV9,.,once,TRBJ2-1,TGTGCCAGCAGCGCAAGGGTACAGAGTGAGCAGTTCTTC,CASSARVQSEQFF
TRBV10-2,.,.,TRBJ2-7,TGCGCCAGCAATGAGGGGAGCTCCTACGAGCAGTACTTC,CASNEGSSYEQYF
TRBV6-6,.,.,TRBJ2-3,TGTGCCAGCAGAGTGACACAGAGCACAGATACGCAGTATTTT,CASRVTQSTDTQYF
TRBV6-1,.,.,TRBJ1-1,TGTGCCAGCAGCCCTGTTGGACAGCTTGAAGCTTTCTTT,CASSPVGQLEAFF
TRBV7-2,.,.,TRBJ2-7,TGTGCCAGCAGCTTAAACTGGCAGGGGGGCGAGCAGTACTTC,CASSLNWQGGEQYF
TRBV29-1,.,.,TRBJ1-2,TGCAGCGTTTTTCATGAAGAGGGCTACACCTTC,CSVFHEEGYTF
TRBV18,.,.,TRBJ1-1,TGTGCCAGCTCACCACCATCTCAATCGGGATATGAAGCTTTCTTT,CASSPPSQSGYEAFF
TRBV4-2,TRBD2,.,TRBJ2-2,TGTGCCAGCAGCCGCAAACCCGGGGGGGCCACGAACACCGGGGAGCTGTTTTTT,CASSRKPGGATNTGELFF
TRBV21-1,.,.,TRBJ2-1,TGTGCCAGCAGCAAGGGGAATGAGCAGTTCTTC,CASSKGNEQFF
TRBV9,.,once,TRBJ2-1,TGTGCCAGCAGCCCCCGACTAGAGGTCTACAATGAGCAGTTCTTC,CASSPRLEVYNEQFF
TRBV5-6,TRBD1,.,TRBJ1-2,TGTGCCAGCAGCTCCTCCAACAGGGGGCTTAACTATGGCTACACCTTC,CASSSSNRGLNYGYTF
TRBV19,.,.,TRBJ1-5,TGTGCCAGTAGTTTTTCGGGCCCGACCGCTCAGCCCCAGCATTTT,CASSFSGPTAQPQHF
TRBV5-1,.,.,TRBJ1-3,TGCGCCAGCAGCTTGGCTGAGATGAACTCTGGAAACACCATATATTTT,CASSLAEMNSGNTIYF
TRBV10-2,TRBD1,.,TRBJ2-2,TGCGCCAGCAGGGGGACAGGGAGGGCCGGGGAGCTGTTTTTT,CASRGTGRAGELFF
TRBV10-3,.,.,TRBJ2-3,TGTGCCATCAGTGAGCCAGCTGGGCGGATCACAGATACGCAGTATTTT,CAISEPAGRITDTQYF
TRBV11-3,.,.,TRBJ1-1,TGTGCCAGCAGCTCCAACAGGGTCGTTACCACTGAAGCTTTCTTT,CASSSNRVVTTEAFF
TRBV5-4,TRBD2,once,TRBJ2-4,TGTGCCAGCAGCTTGGGACTAGCGGGAATTTCCAAAAACATTCAGTACTTC,CASSLGLAGISKNIQYF
TRBV7-2,TRBD1,.,TRBJ2-7,TGTGCCAGCAGCTTAGGGGGACAGTACGAGCAGTACTTC,CASSLGGQYEQYF
TRBV19,.,.,TRBJ1-5,TGTGCCAGTAGTGAAGGCGGGATTAGCAATCAGCCCCAGCATTTT,CASSEGGISNQPQHF